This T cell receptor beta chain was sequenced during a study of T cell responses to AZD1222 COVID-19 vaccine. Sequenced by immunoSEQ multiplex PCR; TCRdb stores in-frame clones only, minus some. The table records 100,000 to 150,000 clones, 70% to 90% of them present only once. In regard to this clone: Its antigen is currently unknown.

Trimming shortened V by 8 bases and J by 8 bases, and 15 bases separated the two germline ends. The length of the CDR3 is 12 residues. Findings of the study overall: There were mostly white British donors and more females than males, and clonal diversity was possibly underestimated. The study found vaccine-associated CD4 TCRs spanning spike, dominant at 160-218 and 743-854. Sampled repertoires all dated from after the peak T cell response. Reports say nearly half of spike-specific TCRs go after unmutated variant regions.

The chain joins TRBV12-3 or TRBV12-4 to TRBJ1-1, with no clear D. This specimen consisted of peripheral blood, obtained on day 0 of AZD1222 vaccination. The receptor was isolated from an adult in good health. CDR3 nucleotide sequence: TGTGCCAGCGACGGAGGAGGGATAGAAGCTTTCTTT. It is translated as CASDGGGIEAFF.